Sequencing of this T cell receptor (beta chain) was carried out in a study of cytomegalovirus exposure and HLA in healthy donors. Study-wide findings and caveats: Relative to the roughly 700-donor mean, N-insertions were reportedly fewer in an Asian-associated ancestry cluster in a later analysis.

In germline, CDR1 is LGHNA, CDR2 YSLEER. The CDR3 spans 16 residues. The V gene lost 3 bases and the J gene lost 1 base, with 13 bases spanning the gap. 13 Jbeta primers and 60 Vbeta primers were used for the PCR. The table came from immunoSEQ multiplex PCR; TCRdb's copy has only in-frame clones and leaves some out. In the table there are some 170,000 clones, about 71% of which are singletons. To note about this clone: Its target is unknown.

This rearrangement joins TRBV4-3 to TRBJ2-1; weak D call: TRBD2 (5 bases). This TCR was recovered from a woman aged 25 to 39 in good health and CMV-seronegative. Sequenced: PBMCs. The CDR3 spells CASSQALADSYNEQFF. DNA for the CDR3: TGCGCCAGCAGCCAGGCTCTAGCTGATTCCTACAATGAGCAGTTCTTC.